These 10 T cell receptor beta chains came from one sample sequenced in a study of identical twins. TCRdb itself ran the 5' RACE reads through MiXCR, one entry per CDR3 protein. The sample holds about 340,000 distinct CDR3 sequences; over 9% are singletons and the top ten take around 7.8%. In addition, the sample was reused for a study of yellow fever vaccine responses in identical twins.

The sequenced sample consisted of CD8+ T cells sorted from blood. The receptors stem from a young woman in good health.

This clonotype has only a few counts. The chain joins TRBV20-1 to TRBJ2-1, with D perhaps TRBD2 (5 bases). CDR3 size: 11 residues. The germline V and J ends were trimmed by 6 bases and 10 bases, with 13 bases remaining between them. Germline V gives CDR1 DFQATT, CDR2 SNEGSKA (reference sequence). CDR3 DNA: TGCAGTGCGGACTTTGAGACAGAGCAGTTCTTC. Its protein product is CSADFETEQFF.

This clonotype was counted between two and nine times. This chain links TRBV28 with TRBJ1-1, with unresolved D. Germline-derived CDR1 and CDR2 are MDHEN and SYDVKM. V lost 2 bases, J lost 6 bases, and 7 bases lay in between. This CDR3 contains 12 residues. The CDR3 bases are TGTGCCAGCAGTTTAACCGGGTCTGAAGCTTTCTTT. Encoded protein: CASSLTGSEAFF.

The sample holds a few counts of this clonotype. The chain combines TRBV6-5 with TRBJ1-1, with D tentatively TRBD1 (6 bases). The germline gives CDR1 MNHEY, CDR2 SVGAGI. The CDR3 runs 12 residues. Between the trimmed V and J ends, which lost 10 bases and 11 bases, there was a span of 20 bases. The CDR3 region is CATLTGLSSAFF. DNA for the CDR3: TGTGCCACTCTAACAGGGTTATCGTCTGCTTTCTTT.

This clonotype was counted a few times. The chain joins TRBV10-2 to TRBJ2-5, with TRBD1 matching 7 bases. The CDR3 has 16 amino acids. Germline assignment: CDR1 WSHSY and CDR2 SAAADI. With V trimmed by 7 bases and J by 5 bases, 16 bases remained unmatched. For the CDR3, the DNA is TGCGCCAGCACTCGACGGCGACAGGGCTGGATGGAGACCCAGTACTTC. Translating gives CASTRRRQGWMETQYF.

The chain carries TRBV12-3 or TRBV12-4 and TRBJ2-1; 7 nucleotides match TRBD1. CDR3 length: 12 amino acids. V was clipped by 4 bases and J by 14 bases; unmatched bases: 8. The chain's CDR3 is CASSYDRDQEFF. For the CDR3, the DNA is TGTGCCAGCAGTTATGACAGGGACCAGGAGTTCTTC.

The chain uses TRBV5-1 and TRBJ2-7, with 7 bases identical to TRBD1. Looked up from germline, CDR1 is SGHRS and CDR2 is YFSETQ. J gave up 0 bases and V 1 base, and 7 bases lay outside the gene matches. This CDR3 contains 16 residues. CDR3 sequence reads: CASSLPRQGVSYEQYV. CDR3 DNA: TGCGCCAGCAGCTTGCCACGACAGGGAGTCTCCTACGAGCAGTACGTC.

This clonotype was observed a few times. The genes are TRBV3-1 and TRBJ2-6, with TRBD1 as a possible D gene (6 bases). Per germline, CDR1 LGHDT and CDR2 YNNKEL (reference sequence). Between the trimmed V and J ends, which lost 0 bases and 4 bases, there was a span of 13 bases. This CDR3 is built from 17 residues. The CDR3 loop is CASSQDGSGTGANVLTF. The CDR3, as DNA: TGTGCCAGCAGCCAAGATGGATCAGGGACAGGGGCCAACGTCCTGACTTTC. Supplemented by reference TRBV3-1 and TRBJ2-6, the full variable domain reads DTAVSQTPKYLVTQMGNDKSIKCEQNLGHDTMYWYKQDSKKFLKIMFSYNNKELIINETVPNRFSPKSPDKAHLNLHINSLELGDSAVYFCASSQDGSGTGANVLTFGAGSRLTVL.

This clonotype was recorded a few times. The chain recombines TRBV7-6 with TRBJ2-2; 15 bases map to TRBD2. The junction had 3 bases not matched to a gene; V was cut back by 3 bases and J by 4 bases. The CDR3 is 17 amino acids. Germline-derived CDR1 and CDR2 are SGHVS and FNYEAQ. The CDR3 protein is CASSLGLAGGGTGELFF. CDR3 coding DNA: TGTGCCAGCAGCTTGGGACTAGCGGGAGGCGGCACCGGGGAGCTGTTTTTT. The full variable domain, in which reference TRBV7-6 and TRBJ2-2 provide the parts outside the CDR3, is GAGVSQSPRYKVTKRGQDVALRCDPISGHVSLYWYRQALGQGPEFLTYFNYEAQQDKSGLPNDRFSAERPEGSISTLTIQRTEQRDSAMYRCASSLGLAGGGTGELFFGEGSRLTVL.

This clonotype has more than one count but fewer than ten. V and J are TRBV20-1 and TRBJ2-1; TRBD1 might be the D (6 bases). Germline assignment: CDR1 DFQATT and CDR2 SNEGSKA (reference sequence). The germline V and J ends were trimmed by 3 bases and 0 bases, with 9 bases remaining between them. CDR3 length: 14 amino acids. The CDR3 sequence is CSASKGHSYNEQFF. The CDR3 bases are TGCAGTGCTAGTAAGGGACACTCCTACAATGAGCAGTTCTTC.

This clonotype was seen only a few times. The chain is built from TRBV5-1 and TRBJ2-5, with D perhaps assigned TRBD1 or TRBD2 (5 bases each). This CDR3 is 16 amino acids long. Germline CDR1 reads SGHRS; CDR2 reads YFSETQ. V lost 2 bases and J 1 base, leaving 15 bases between the germline ends. The CDR3 region is CASSFLRDRLQETQYF. CDR3 nucleotides: TGCGCCAGCAGCTTCCTCCGGGACCGCCTCCAAGAGACCCAGTACTTC.